A single sample gave rise to the 29 T cell receptor beta chains below, sequenced in a study of blood T cell repertoires in COVID-19. Some clones are missing from TCRdb's copy, which holds only in-frame ones; the method was immunoSEQ multiplex PCR. The sample carries about 350,000 clones, 87% recorded once. The sample consisted of peripheral blood. The receptors stem from a young man with COVID-19, enrolled during active disease.

J is TRBJ2-3 and V is TRBV6-5, with a tentative D call TRBD1 (5 bases). V was trimmed by 6 bases and J by 8 bases, leaving 15 bases between them. The CDR3 is 13 residues long. The germline V gene encodes CDR1 MNHEY and CDR2 SVGAGI. This CDR3 reads CASSPEGQGTQYF. The CDR3 DNA reads TGTGCCAGCAGCCCAGAAGGGCAGGGTACGCAGTATTTT.

The chain has TRBV9 and TRBJ1-3; D is perhaps TRBD1 (5 bases). The V and J ends lost 0 bases and 0 bases respectively, with 13 bases between them. Germline loops: CDR1 SGDLS, CDR2 YYNGEE. CDR3 length equals 17 residues. The CDR3 is CASSVAAGGFSGNTIYF. The CDR3 bases are TGTGCCAGCAGCGTAGCGGCGGGGGGTTTCTCTGGAAACACCATATATTTT.

The V and J genes are TRBV6-6 and TRBJ2-7; 11 bases match TRBD2. V lost 6 bases, J lost 0 bases, and 4 bases stayed unmatched. In germline, CDR1 is MNHNY, CDR2 SVGAGI (reference sequence). The CDR3 length is 15 residues. CDR3 residues: CASRGLAATSYEQYF. As DNA, the CDR3 is TGTGCCAGCAGGGGACTAGCGGCTACCTCCTACGAGCAGTACTTC.

The CDR3 sequence is CASKGASTEAFF. The CDR3 DNA reads as TGTGCCAGTAAAGGGGCGAGCACTGAAGCTTTCTTT. The chain is built from TRBV19 and TRBJ1-1; the D gene is possibly TRBD1 (5 bases). The CDR3 length is 12 residues. V lost 7 bases to trimming and J lost 4 bases, with 10 bases between them. The germline gives CDR1 LNHDA, CDR2 SQIVND (reference sequence).

On this clone itself: This CDR3 is also generated by other DNA sequences in the sample. V usage is TRBV28 and J usage is TRBJ2-7; D not certain. CDR1 is MDHEN and CDR2 is SYDVKM in the germline V gene. Trimming left V 3 bases short and J 4 bases short, with 7 bases between. The CDR3 sequence is 12 residues long. CDR3 sequence: CASSLRPYEQYF. The CDR3, as DNA: TGTGCCAGCAGTTTGAGGCCATACGAGCAGTACTTC.

The CDR3, as DNA: TGCGCCAGCAGCCCTTCTAGCGGGGGTCTTTACGAGCAGTACTTC. Amino acid sequence: CASSPSSGGLYEQYF. V usage is TRBV4-1 and J usage is TRBJ2-7; TRBD2 aligns across 10 bases. The length of the CDR3 is 15 residues. CDR1 is MGHRA and CDR2 is YSYEKL in the germline V gene. The V segment lost 4 bases and the J segment 4 bases; nucleotides outside the gene matches: 7.

The chain combines TRBV4-3 with TRBJ2-7, with 10 bases fitting TRBD1. Trimming at V came to 4 bases and at J to 1 base, leaving 1 base not matched to a gene. This CDR3 contains 14 residues. CDR1 and CDR2 from the germline V gene are LGHNA and YSLEER. CDR3 residues: CASSPGQGSYEQYF. CDR3 coding DNA: TGCGCCAGCAGCCCGGGACAGGGGTCCTACGAGCAGTACTTC.

V is TRBV9 and J is TRBJ2-5; TRBD2 agrees at 11 bases. Trimming at V came to 4 bases and at J to 4 bases, leaving 3 bases not matched to a gene. CDR3 length: 14 amino acids. Germline V gene lookup returns CDR1 SGDLS and CDR2 YYNGEE. The CDR3 bases are TGTGCCAGCAGCTCGACTAGCGGGGTAGAGACCCAGTACTTC. It is translated as CASSSTSGVETQYF.

This sequence joins TRBV5-1 and TRBJ1-4, with 9 bases lining up with TRBD1. V was pared by 0 bases and J by 4 bases, with 1 base of the junction left unmatched. The CDR3 has 15 residues. Per germline, CDR1 SGHRS and CDR2 YFSETQ. CDR3 amino acids: CASSLEGQGNEKLFF. As DNA, the CDR3 is TGCGCCAGCAGCTTGGAGGGACAGGGTAATGAAAAACTGTTTTTT. Based on the CDR3 plus reference TRBV5-1 and TRBJ1-4, the full variable domain is KAGVTQTPRYLIKTRGQQVTLSCSPISGHRSVSWYQQTPGQGLQFLFEYFSETQRNKGNFPGRFSGRQFSNSRSEMNVSTLELGDSALYLCASSLEGQGNEKLFFGSGTQLSVL.

The genes are TRBV11-2 and TRBJ2-6; D gene ambiguous. With 1 base removed from V and 2 bases from J, the gap between germline ends came to 12 bases. Germline V gene sequence: CDR1 SGHAT, CDR2 FQNNGV. The CDR3 has 17 residues. CDR3: CASSLGPIAPGANVLTF. The CDR3, as DNA: TGTGCCAGCAGCTTAGGGCCAATTGCACCTGGGGCCAACGTCCTGACTTTC.

V and J are TRBV28 and TRBJ2-2; D unclear. CDR1 is MDHEN and CDR2 is SYDVKM in the germline V gene. The V and J ends lost 7 bases and 2 bases respectively, with 8 bases between them. The CDR3 has 13 residues. This CDR3 is CASNRLNTGELFF. CDR3 nucleotides: TGTGCCAGCAACAGATTAAACACCGGGGAGCTGTTTTTT.

The rearrangement uses TRBV28 and TRBJ2-1; 7 bases fit TRBD2. Per the germline V gene, CDR1 is MDHEN and CDR2 is SYDVKM. The CDR3 length is 16 residues. V lost 4 bases and J lost 1; bases outside the gene matches: 7. The CDR3 bases are TGTGCCAGCAGTTCGTTAGCGGGCCAATCCTACAATGAGCAGTTCTTC. Residues: CASSSLAGQSYNEQFF.

The CDR3 sequence is CASSLVLTSGYEQYF. In nucleotides, the CDR3 is TGTGCCAGCAGCTTAGTATTGACTAGCGGGTACGAGCAGTACTTC. This rearrangement joins TRBV7-2 to TRBJ2-7; 10 bases agree with TRBD2. Per the germline V gene, CDR1 is SGHTA and CDR2 is FQGNSA. There are 15 residues in the CDR3. Losses at the gene ends were 1 base for V and 4 bases for J; bases not matched to a gene: 4.

The chain recombines TRBV4-3 with TRBJ2-7; 12 bases line up with TRBD1. The J segment lost 0 bases and the V segment lost 0 bases, leaving 12 bases of the junction unmatched. Germline CDR1 LGHNA, CDR2 YSLEER. CDR3 length: 20 amino acids. CDR3 in DNA: TGCGCCAGCAGCCAAGAAGTCGCGGGGACAGGGGGCCCGAGCTCCTACGAGCAGTACTTC. Protein product: CASSQEVAGTGGPSSYEQYF.

The V gene is TRBV7-9, the J gene TRBJ1-2, with 8 bases aligning to TRBD1. The V gene's germline CDR1 is SEHNR and CDR2 FQNEAQ (reference sequence). Unmatched junction bases numbered 4, after V lost 1 base and J lost 6 bases. This CDR3 spans 14 amino acids. The DNA of the CDR3 is TGTGCCAGCAGCTTAGGGGCGGGACAGGATGGCTACACCTTC. Residues: CASSLGAGQDGYTF.

The V gene is TRBV9, the J gene TRBJ2-1, with TRBD2 identical over 10 bases. This CDR3 has 16 amino acids. The ends lost 3 bases at V and 0 bases at J; junction bases unmatched: 3. CDR1 and CDR2 from the germline V gene are SGDLS and YYNGEE. The DNA for the CDR3 is TGTGCCAGCAGCGCGAGACTAGCGGGCTCCTACAATGAGCAGTTCTTC. Its protein is CASSARLAGSYNEQFF.

V is TRBV24-1 and J is TRBJ2-2, with TRBD1 matching 12 bases. Trimming cost V 2 bases and J 5 bases; bases outside gene matches: 8. The germline V gene has CDR1 KGHDR and CDR2 SFDVKD. The CDR3 sequence is 18 residues long. The CDR3 nucleotides are TGTGCCACCAGTGATTCCGGGACAGGGGGCTTACGAACCGGGGAGCTGTTTTTT. Residues: CATSDSGTGGLRTGELFF.

The chain has TRBV27 and TRBJ1-2; possibly TRBD1 for D (5 bases). Germline CDR1 and CDR2: MNHEY and SMNVEV (reference sequence). The CDR3 runs to 15 residues. Trimming removed 6 bases at V and 0 bases at J, with 14 bases between. Here the CDR3 DNA reads TGTGCCAGCAGCTCTGGGGGAGGGCCTAACTATGGCTACACCTTC. It codes for CASSSGGGPNYGYTF.

In this sample, this clone turned up a few times. V is TRBV28 and J is TRBJ2-3; D call uncertain. In germline, CDR1 is MDHEN, CDR2 SYDVKM. This CDR3 is built from 13 residues. V lost 3 bases, J lost 4 bases, and 8 bases lay in between. CDR3 residues: CASSFWSSDTQYF. CDR3 DNA: TGTGCCAGCAGTTTCTGGAGTTCAGATACGCAGTATTTT.

The chain combines TRBV27 with TRBJ1-1; the match to TRBD1 covers 7 bases. Trimming removed 5 bases from V and 7 bases from J; junction bases left unmatched: 10. CDR3 length: 14 residues. In germline, CDR1 is MNHEY, CDR2 SMNVEV (reference sequence). As DNA, the CDR3 is TGTGCCAGCAGTCCCCGGACAGGACTCTTTGAAGCTTTCTTT. Its translation: CASSPRTGLFEAFF.

The genes are TRBV19 and TRBJ2-3, with 10 nucleotides matching TRBD1. CDR3 length equals 15 residues. Germline CDR1 and CDR2: LNHDA and SQIVND (reference sequence). Germline trimming cut 5 bases from V and 7 bases from J; bases unmatched to any gene: 9. In DNA, the CDR3 is TGTGCCAGTAGTGGCCTTGGGACAGGGGTAAATACGCAGTATTTT. It specifies CASSGLGTGVNTQYF. The full variable domain, completed using reference TRBV19 and TRBJ2-3, is DGGITQSPKYLFRKEGQNVTLSCEQNLNHDAMYWYRQDPGQGLRLIYYSQIVNDFQKGDIAEGYSVSREKKESFPLTVTSAQKNPTAFYLCASSGLGTGVNTQYFGPGTRLTVL.

This chain connects TRBV19 to TRBJ2-7, with TRBD1 matching 9 bases. V was clipped by 4 bases and J by 2 bases; unmatched bases: 6. This CDR3 region has 15 residues. Germline V CDR1 and CDR2: LNHDA, SQIVND (reference sequence). CDR3: CASSKWTGVPYEQYF. CDR3 in DNA: TGTGCCAGTAGTAAATGGACAGGGGTGCCCTACGAGCAGTACTTC.

This sequence joins TRBV27 and TRBJ2-5, with D uncertain. This CDR3 has 13 amino acids. Trimming shortened V by 5 bases and J by 4 bases, and 11 bases separated the two germline ends. Germline V gene data show CDR1 as MNHEY and CDR2 as SMNVEV (reference sequence). This CDR3 is CASSAGMGETQYF. The CDR3 nucleotides read TGTGCCAGCAGTGCAGGTATGGGAGAGACCCAGTACTTC.

V gene TRBV5-4 combines with J gene TRBJ2-1, with TRBD2 identical over 12 bases. The CDR3 sequence is 18 residues long. The V gene's germline CDR1 is SGHNT and CDR2 YYREEE (reference sequence). V was clipped by 4 bases and J by 0 bases; unmatched bases: 8. In DNA, the CDR3 is TGTGCCAGCAGCGGGGGACTAGCGGGCATCCTCTCCTACAATGAGCAGTTCTTC. Its translation is CASSGGLAGILSYNEQFF.

V usage is TRBV19 and J usage is TRBJ2-3; D is possibly TRBD2 (6 bases). Germline CDR1 LNHDA, CDR2 SQIVND (reference sequence). Trimming left V 4 bases short and J 4 bases short, with 18 bases between. The CDR3 sequence is 16 residues long. The CDR3 spells CASSRAGPWGADTQYF. CDR3 nucleotides: TGTGCCAGTAGTAGGGCGGGACCCTGGGGGGCAGATACGCAGTATTTT.

CDR3 in amino acids: CASSQPGTGESEAFF. As DNA, the CDR3 is TGTGCCAGCAGCCAACCCGGGACAGGTGAGAGTGAAGCTTTCTTT. The chain recombines TRBV3-1 (or the pseudogene TRBV3-2) with TRBJ1-1; 8 nucleotides agree with TRBD1. Unmatched junction bases numbered 9, after V lost 2 bases and J lost 7 bases. CDR3 length: 15 amino acids. Per germline, CDR1 LGHDT and CDR2 YNNKEL (reference sequence).

The chain carries TRBV2 and TRBJ2-7; 9 nucleotides align to TRBD1. The CDR3 runs to 16 residues. Germline-derived CDR1 and CDR2 are SNHLY and FYNNEI. V lost 6 bases to trimming and J lost 2 bases; unmatched junction nucleotides: 11. CDR3 protein: CASRKGPGQGAYEQYF. In DNA form, the CDR3 reads TGTGCCAGCAGGAAGGGACCGGGACAGGGTGCCTACGAGCAGTACTTC.

Only a few counts were recorded for this clone. J is TRBJ2-7 and V is TRBV7-2, with 8 bases aligning to TRBD1. This CDR3 is built from 14 residues. Germline lookup yields CDR1 SGHTA and CDR2 FQGNSA. V dropped 1 base and J dropped 3; count of bases not matched to a gene: 2. The CDR3 is CASSLDRGNYEQYF. Written as DNA, the CDR3 is TGTGCCAGCAGCTTAGACAGGGGGAACTACGAGCAGTACTTC.

This clone was observed once. J is TRBJ1-2 and V is TRBV19; D is ambiguous. V dropped 3 bases and J dropped 8 bases, with 13 bases sitting between them. The CDR3 length is 13 residues. In germline, CDR1 is LNHDA, CDR2 SQIVND (reference sequence). The CDR3 region is CASSMAVDWGYTF. CDR3 in DNA: TGTGCCAGTAGTATGGCAGTCGATTGGGGCTACACCTTC. The variable domain in full, with the rest retrieved from reference TRBV19 and TRBJ1-2, is DGGITQSPKYLFRKEGQNVTLSCEQNLNHDAMYWYRQDPGQGLRLIYYSQIVNDFQKGDIAEGYSVSREKKESFPLTVTSAQKNPTAFYLCASSMAVDWGYTFGSGTRLTVV.